This T cell receptor beta chain originates from a study of shared clonotypes between healthy human individuals. Study-wide context: Plates per donor: three CD4 naive, three CD4 memory, two CD8 naive, one CD8 memory. Study-level results: Rarefaction indicated that sorted-subset sequencing remained incomplete although depth was large. Shared clonotypes across all four donors exceeded non-shared ones in generation probability.

Germline-derived CDR1 and CDR2 are MNHEY and SMNVEV (reference sequence). Trimming removed 3 bases at V and 0 bases at J, with 5 bases between. The CDR3 totals 13 residues. It was across several immunoSEQ plates that each subset's genomic DNA was evenly split. TCRdb's copy holds only in-frame clones and misses some; the assay was immunoSEQ multiplex PCR. The table has around 1 million clones, about three quarters seen once. Of note for this clone: Its matching antigen is unknown.

The receptor comes from a man aged 18 to 29 in good health. J is TRBJ1-1 and V is TRBV27; D remains ambiguous. Sequenced material: memory CD4+ T cells sorted from blood. Stated subset: CD45RA-negative fraction. The CDR3 DNA follows: TGTGCCAGCAGTTTTCAGATGAACACTGAAGCTTTCTTT. Its translation is CASSFQMNTEAFF.